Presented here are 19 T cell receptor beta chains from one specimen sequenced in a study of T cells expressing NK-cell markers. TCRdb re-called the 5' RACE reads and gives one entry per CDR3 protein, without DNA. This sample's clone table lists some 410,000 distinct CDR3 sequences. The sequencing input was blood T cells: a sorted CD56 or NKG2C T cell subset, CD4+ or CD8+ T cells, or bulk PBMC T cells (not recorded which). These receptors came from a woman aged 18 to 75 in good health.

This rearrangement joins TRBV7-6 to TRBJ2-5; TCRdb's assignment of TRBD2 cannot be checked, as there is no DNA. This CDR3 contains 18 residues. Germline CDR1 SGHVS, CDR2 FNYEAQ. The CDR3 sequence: CASSLVGLASGISETQYF.

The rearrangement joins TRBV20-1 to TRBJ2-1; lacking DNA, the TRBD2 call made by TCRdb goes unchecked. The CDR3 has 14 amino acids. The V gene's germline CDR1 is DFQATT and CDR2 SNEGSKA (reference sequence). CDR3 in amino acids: CSAIRLAGTNEQFF.

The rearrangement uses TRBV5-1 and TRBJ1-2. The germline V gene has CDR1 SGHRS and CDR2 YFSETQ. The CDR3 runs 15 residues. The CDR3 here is CASSLMGGELRGYTF. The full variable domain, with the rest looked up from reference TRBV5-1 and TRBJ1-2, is KAGVTQTPRYLIKTRGQQVTLSCSPISGHRSVSWYQQTPGQGLQFLFEYFSETQRNKGNFPGRFSGRQFSNSRSEMNVSTLELGDSALYLCASSLMGGELRGYTFGSGTRLTVV.

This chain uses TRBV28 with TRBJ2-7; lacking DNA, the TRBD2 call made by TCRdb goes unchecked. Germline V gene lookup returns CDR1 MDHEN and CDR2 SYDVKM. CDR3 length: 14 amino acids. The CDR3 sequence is CASSSSATLYEQYF. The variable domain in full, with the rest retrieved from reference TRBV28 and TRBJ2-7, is DVKVTQSSRYLVKRTGEKVFLECVQDMDHENMFWYRQDPGLGLRLIYFSYDVKMKEKGDIPEGYSVSREKKERFSLILESASTNQTSMYLCASSSSATLYEQYFGPGTRLTVT.

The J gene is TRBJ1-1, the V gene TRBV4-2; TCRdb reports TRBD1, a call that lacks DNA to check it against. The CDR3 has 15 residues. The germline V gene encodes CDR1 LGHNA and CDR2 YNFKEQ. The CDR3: CASSQQGALGAEAFF.

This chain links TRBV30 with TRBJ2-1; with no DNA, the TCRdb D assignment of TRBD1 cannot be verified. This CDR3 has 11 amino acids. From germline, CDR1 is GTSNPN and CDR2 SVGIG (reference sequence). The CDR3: CAWSLGTEQFF.

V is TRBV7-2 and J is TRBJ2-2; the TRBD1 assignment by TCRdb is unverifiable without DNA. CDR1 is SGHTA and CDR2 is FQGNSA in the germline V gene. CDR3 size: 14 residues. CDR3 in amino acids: CASSPGGKLRELFF.

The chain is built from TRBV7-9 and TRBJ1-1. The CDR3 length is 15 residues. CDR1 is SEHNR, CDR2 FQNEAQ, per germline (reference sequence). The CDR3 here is CASSLALQMNTEAFF. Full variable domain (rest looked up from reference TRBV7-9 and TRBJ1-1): DTGVSQNPRHKITKRGQNVTFRCDPISEHNRLYWYRQTLGQGPEFLTYFQNEAQLEKSRLLSDRFSAERPKGSFSTLEIQRTEQGDSAMYLCASSLALQMNTEAFFGQGTRLTVV.

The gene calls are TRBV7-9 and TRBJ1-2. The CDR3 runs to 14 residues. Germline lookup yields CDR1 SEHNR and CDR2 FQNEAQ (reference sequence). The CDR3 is CASSLGWSDYGYTF.

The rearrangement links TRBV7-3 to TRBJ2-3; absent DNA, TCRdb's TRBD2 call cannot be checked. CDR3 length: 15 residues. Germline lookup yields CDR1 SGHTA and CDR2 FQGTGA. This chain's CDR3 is CASRTTGLTGDTQYF.

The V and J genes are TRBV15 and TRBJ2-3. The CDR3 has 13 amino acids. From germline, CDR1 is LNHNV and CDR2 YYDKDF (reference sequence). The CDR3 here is CATSRAGADTQYF.

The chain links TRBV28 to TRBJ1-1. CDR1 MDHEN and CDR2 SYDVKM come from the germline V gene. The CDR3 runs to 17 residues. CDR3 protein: CASSYPISVNLNTEAFF.

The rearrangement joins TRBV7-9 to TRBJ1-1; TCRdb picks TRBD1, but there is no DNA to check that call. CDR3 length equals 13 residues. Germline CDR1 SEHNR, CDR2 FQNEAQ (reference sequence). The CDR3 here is CATTGWGNTEAFF.

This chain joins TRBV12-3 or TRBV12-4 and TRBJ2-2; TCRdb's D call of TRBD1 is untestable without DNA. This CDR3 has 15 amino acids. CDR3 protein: CASTPWGVNTGELFF.

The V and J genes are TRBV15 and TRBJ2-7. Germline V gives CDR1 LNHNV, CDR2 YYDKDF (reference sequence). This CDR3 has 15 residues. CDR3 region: CATSRDTGSSCEQYF.

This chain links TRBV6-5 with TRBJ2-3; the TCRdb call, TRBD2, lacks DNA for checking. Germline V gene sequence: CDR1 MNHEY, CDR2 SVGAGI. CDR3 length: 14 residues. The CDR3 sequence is CASSYSGTTDTQYF.

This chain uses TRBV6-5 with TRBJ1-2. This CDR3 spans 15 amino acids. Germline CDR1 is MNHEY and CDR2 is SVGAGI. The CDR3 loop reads CASSYSDPRGYGYTF.

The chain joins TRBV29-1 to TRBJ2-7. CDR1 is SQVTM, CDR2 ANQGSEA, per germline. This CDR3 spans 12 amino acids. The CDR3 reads CSVRFGSYEQYF.

The CDR3 is CASSLGRKAGLFGVAKNIQHF. The chain couples TRBV7-2 to TRBJ2-4; TCRdb's D call of TRBD2 is untestable without DNA. This CDR3 has 21 amino acids. Germline CDR1 reads SGHTA; CDR2 reads FQGNSA.